This T cell receptor (beta chain) was recorded in a study of shared clonotypes between healthy human individuals. TCRdb keeps only in-frame clones here, not all; method: immunoSEQ multiplex PCR. The table has over 1.4 million clones, over 95% seen once. Germline values: CDR1 SNHLY, CDR2 FYNNEI. This CDR3 spans 14 amino acids. Trimming removed 6 bases at V and 6 bases at J, with 15 bases between. The sequenced sample was naive CD4+ T cells sorted from blood. The sample's subset: CD45RA+ positively selected. The sequence derives from a man aged 25-40 years in good health. The chain uses TRBV2 and TRBJ1-5; D is undetermined. In nucleotides, the CDR3 is TGTGCCAGCAGAGAGGGAAAGGAGGTTCAGCCCCAGCATTTT. It codes for CASREGKEVQPQHF.